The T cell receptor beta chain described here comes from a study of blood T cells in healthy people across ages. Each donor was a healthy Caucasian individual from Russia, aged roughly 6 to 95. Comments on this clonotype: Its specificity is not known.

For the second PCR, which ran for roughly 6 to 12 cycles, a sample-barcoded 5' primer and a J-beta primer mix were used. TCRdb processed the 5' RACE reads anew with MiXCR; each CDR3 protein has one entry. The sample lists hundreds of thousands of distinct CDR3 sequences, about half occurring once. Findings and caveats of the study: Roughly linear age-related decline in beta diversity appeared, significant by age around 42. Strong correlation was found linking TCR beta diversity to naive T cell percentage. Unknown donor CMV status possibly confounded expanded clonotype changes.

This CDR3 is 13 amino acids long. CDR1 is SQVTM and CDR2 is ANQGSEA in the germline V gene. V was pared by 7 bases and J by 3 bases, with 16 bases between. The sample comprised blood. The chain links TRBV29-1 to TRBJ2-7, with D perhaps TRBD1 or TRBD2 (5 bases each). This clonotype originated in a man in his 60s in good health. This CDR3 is CSAQWGPSYEQYF. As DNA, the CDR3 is TGCAGCGCCCAATGGGGACCCAGCTACGAGCAGTACTTC.